This T cell receptor beta chain was documented in a study of beta chain features in type 1 diabetes. General study results and limits: The study found moderately but significantly shorter TCRB CDR3s in all four CD4+ subsets of Type 1 diabetes patients.

The sequenced template was cDNA made from the entire isolated RNA. Assay: immunoSEQ multiplex PCR; the TCRdb copy retains only in-frame clones and omits some. The sample lists roughly 250,000 clones, 9.6% seen once, with 0.03% to 0.04% in the top ten. This clone showed up just a few times. Antigen specificity is unknown. CDR3 length: 14 amino acids. Germline CDR1 and CDR2: SGDLS and YYNGEE. The ends were cut back, 0 bases at V and 3 bases at J, with 10 bases in the middle. The clonotype originates from a woman aged 18-29 years in good health. The V and J genes are TRBV9 and TRBJ2-7; possibly TRBD2 for D (5 bases). The material sequenced was naive CD4+ T cells from blood. CDR3 in amino acids: CASSVDSRDYEQYF. As DNA, the CDR3 is TGTGCCAGCAGCGTAGACAGTCGGGACTACGAGCAGTACTTC.